This T cell receptor (beta chain) was found in a study of T cell responses to AZD1222 COVID-19 vaccine. Clones were read by immunoSEQ multiplex PCR, and TCRdb kept only the in-frame ones, dropping some. The sample has 90,000 to 130,000 clones, approximately 94% seen once. Second-dose intervals near 4 or 12 weeks were combined. The ends lost 5 bases at V and 6 bases at J; junction bases unmatched: 17. The germline V gene has CDR1 SGHTA and CDR2 FQGNSA. The CDR3 is 17 residues long. The source of this sequence is an adult who received the AZD1222 COVID-19 vaccine. The rearrangement uses TRBV7-2 and TRBJ2-3, with 7 nucleotides matching TRBD2. The starting material was peripheral blood, obtained 28 days after the second AZD1222 dose. The CDR3 loop reads CASSPPMASGRSDTQYF. CDR3 nucleotides: TGTGCCAGCAGCCCCCCGATGGCTAGCGGTCGTAGTGATACGCAGTATTTT.